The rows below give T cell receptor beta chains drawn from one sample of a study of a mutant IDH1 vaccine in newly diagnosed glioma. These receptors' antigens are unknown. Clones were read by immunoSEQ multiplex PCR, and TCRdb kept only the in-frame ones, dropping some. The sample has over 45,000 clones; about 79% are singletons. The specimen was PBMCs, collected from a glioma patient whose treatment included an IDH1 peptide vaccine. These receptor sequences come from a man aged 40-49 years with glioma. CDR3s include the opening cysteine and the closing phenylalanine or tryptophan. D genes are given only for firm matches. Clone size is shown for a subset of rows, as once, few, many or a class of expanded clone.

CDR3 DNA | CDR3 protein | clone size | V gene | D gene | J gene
TGTGCTAGTGGCCTACTGGAGAGCACAGATACGCAGTATTTT | CASGLLESTDTQYF | NA | TRBV12-5 | NA | TRBJ2-3
TGCGCCAGCAGCCAAGATCCCGGCAATCAGCCCCAGCATTTT | CASSQDPGNQPQHF | few | TRBV4-1 | NA | TRBJ1-5
TGTGCCAGCAGTGAAATGGGGACTAGCTCCCCCACAGATACGCAGTATTTT | CASSEMGTSSPTDTQYF | NA | TRBV6-1 | TRBD2 | TRBJ2-3
TGTGCCAGCAGTAAGGGACAGAAAGATTCACCCCTCCACTTT | CASSKGQKDSPLHF | NA | TRBV6-5 | TRBD1 | TRBJ1-6
TGTGCCAGCGCCGATAGTAGAGATACGCAGTATTTT | CASADSRDTQYF | NA | TRBV6-5 | NA | TRBJ2-3
TGTGCCAGCAGTGAATATCGAATGGACGAGCAGTACTTC | CASSEYRMDEQYF | NA | TRBV25-1 | NA | TRBJ2-7
TGTGCCAGCAGCTTAGTAATAGATACGCAGTATTTT | CASSLVIDTQYF | NA | TRBV11-3 | NA | TRBJ2-3
TGCGCCAGCAGCCAGGACTCGTCGAGCTCCTATAATTCACCCCTCCACTTT | CASSQDSSSSYNSPLHF | NA | TRBV4-3 | NA | TRBJ1-6
TGTGCCAGCAGCTCGTCTATTGGCTCCGGGACCACATTCTACGAGCAGTACTTC | CASSSSIGSGTTFYEQYF | NA | TRBV5-5 | NA | TRBJ2-7
TGTGCCAGCAGCGCAAGACTAGCGGGAGGAGCAGATACGCAGTATTTT | CASSARLAGGADTQYF | NA | TRBV5-4 | TRBD2 | TRBJ2-3
TGCGCCAGCAGCTTGGAGTGGGGAACCGGAAACACCATATATTTT | CASSLEWGTGNTIYF | NA | TRBV5-1 | NA | TRBJ1-3
TGCAGCGTTGAAGGTTTCGGAGATTTAGTCACAGATACGCAGTATTTT | CSVEGFGDLVTDTQYF | once | TRBV29-1 | NA | TRBJ2-3
TGTGCCAGCAGCTCAGACAGGGTTGGGACTGAAGCTTTCTTT | CASSSDRVGTEAFF | NA | TRBV7-8 | TRBD1 | TRBJ1-1
TGTGCCAGCAGTTTGAGACTAGCGGGACAAGAGACCCAGTACTTC | CASSLRLAGQETQYF | NA | TRBV7-2 | TRBD2 | TRBJ2-5
TGTGCCAGCAGGACGACAGGGTCAGATACGCAGTATTTT | CASRTTGSDTQYF | NA | TRBV2 | TRBD1 | TRBJ2-3
TGTGCCAGCGCAAGGGGGAACACCGGGGAGCTGTTTTTT | CASARGNTGELFF | once | TRBV7-6 | NA | TRBJ2-2
TGCGCCAGCAGTTTCCGTGGAGCGGCGGCGGGGGCGCAGTATTTT | CASSFRGAAAGAQYF | NA | TRBV5-1 | TRBD2 | TRBJ2-3
TGCGCCAGCAGGACAGGGGCGGACACCGGGGAGCTGTTTTTT | CASRTGADTGELFF | NA | TRBV10-1 | TRBD1 | TRBJ2-2
TGCGCCAGCAGCCAATCTCGACGGGAAAAACTGTTTTTT | CASSQSRREKLFF | NA | TRBV4-3 | NA | TRBJ1-4
TGTGCCAGCAGTTCTCTAGCGGGAGCCTTCAACGAGCAGTTCTTC | CASSSLAGAFNEQFF | NA | TRBV27 | TRBD2 | TRBJ2-1
TGTGCCAGCAGTTTCTTTCCGAACACTGAAGCTTTCTTT | CASSFFPNTEAFF | few | TRBV27 | NA | TRBJ1-1
TGTGCCAGCAGTCAGGCTGAGCAGTTCTTC | CASSQAEQFF | NA | TRBV6-1 | NA | TRBJ2-1
TGTGCCAGCAGCTTAGATCAGTGGGCCGGGGAGCTGTTTTTT | CASSLDQWAGELFF | NA | TRBV11-3 | NA | TRBJ2-2
TGTGCCAGCTCAGGGGGACAGGGGGCGCCCCTCGGGGCCAACGTCCTGACTTTC | CASSGGQGAPLGANVLTF | NA | TRBV18 | TRBD1 | TRBJ2-6
TGTGCCAGTAGTCCGGTCAGGGGTGTGGGGGCCAACGTCCTGACTTTC | CASSPVRGVGANVLTF | once | TRBV19 | NA | TRBJ2-6
TGTGCCAGCAGTTACACGGACAGCCGGAACACTGAAGCTTTCTTT | CASSYTDSRNTEAFF | once | TRBV6-5 | NA | TRBJ1-1
TGTGCCAGCAGCGCCCCCCGGGGGAGGTACCAAGAGACCCAGTACTTC | CASSAPRGRYQETQYF | NA | TRBV9 | NA | TRBJ2-5
TGCAGCGAATCCGGGACCCTTGGAGATACGCAGTATTTT | CSESGTLGDTQYF | NA | TRBV29-1 | NA | TRBJ2-3
TGTGCCAGCAGCTCTAGGAGAGGGGCCCTGCTAGGAGCTTTCTTT | CASSSRRGALLGAFF | NA | TRBV27 | NA | TRBJ1-1
TGCGCCAGCAGCCAAGATGCGTGGGCTTCACCCCTCCACTTT | CASSQDAWASPLHF | NA | TRBV4-1 | NA | TRBJ1-6
TGTGCCACCAGCAGGGAGGACGGGGGTACCAATGAGCAGTTCTTC | CATSREDGGTNEQFF | NA | TRBV15 | NA | TRBJ2-1
TGTGCCAGCAGCCAGTTAGGGGTGGTTGGTGTAACTGAAGCTTTCTTT | CASSQLGVVGVTEAFF | NA | TRBV7-2 | NA | TRBJ1-1
TGTGCCAGCAGTTATGACACAAAGTTGCCCACAGATACGCAGTATTTT | CASSYDTKLPTDTQYF | NA | TRBV6-9 | NA | TRBJ2-3
TGCGCCAGCAGCGGGGTAGCGGGAGATCCCGGGGAGCTGTTTTTT | CASSGVAGDPGELFF | NA | TRBV5-1 | TRBD2 | TRBJ2-2
TGTGCCAGCAGGCCCCCCGGACTCAACAATGAGCAGTTCTTC | CASRPPGLNNEQFF | NA | TRBV6-1 | NA | TRBJ2-1
TGTGCCAGCAGTTTAGTGGGACATAACTATGGCTACACCTTC | CASSLVGHNYGYTF | NA | TRBV28 | NA | TRBJ1-2
TGTGCCAGCAGACTAGCGGGAGGGGGAGCAGATACGCAGTATTTT | CASRLAGGGADTQYF | NA | TRBV13 | TRBD2 | TRBJ2-3
TGTGCCTGTTCAGCGGGTTTCGGGGGCTACACCTTC | CACSAGFGGYTF | NA | TRBV19 | NA | TRBJ1-2
TGTGCCAGCGGCATAACAGGCAACACTGAAGCTTTCTTT | CASGITGNTEAFF | once | TRBV7-9 | NA | TRBJ1-1
TGTGCCAGCAGTCCCGGGACTAGCGGGAGTAGGGGGCAGTACTTC | CASSPGTSGSRGQYF | NA | TRBV27 | TRBD2 | TRBJ2-7
TGTGCCAGCAATAGGCCCCGGGAGGGGCGCCAAGAGACCCAGTACTTC | CASNRPREGRQETQYF | NA | TRBV28 | TRBD2 | TRBJ2-5
TGTGCCAGCAGACCAAAGATAGGGAACACTGAAGCTTTCTTT | CASRPKIGNTEAFF | NA | TRBV7-9 | NA | TRBJ1-1
TGTGCCATCAGCCAGGGCCTAGAAAGCAATCAGCCCCAGCATTTT | CAISQGLESNQPQHF | NA | TRBV10-3 | NA | TRBJ1-5